These 15 T cell receptor beta chains came from one sample sequenced in a study of beta chain features in type 1 diabetes. The investigators reverse transcribed all of the isolated RNA, so they sequenced expressed TCRB transcripts. Profiling relied on immunoSEQ multiplex PCR, and the TCRdb table lists in-frame clones only, not all of them. The data contain nearly 350,000 clones, less than 9.5% of them singletons. Sequencing input: central memory CD4+ T cells from blood. The source of these receptors is a woman aged 18-29 years in good health.

This clone came up a few times. The chain recombines TRBV18 with TRBJ2-5; tentatively, D is TRBD1 (5 bases). CDR1 is KGHSH and CDR2 is LQKENI in the germline V gene. CDR3 length equals 13 residues. Trimming cost V 2 bases and J 5 bases, with 9 bases left between them. The CDR3 reads CASSPDSGETQYF. CDR3 nucleotides: TGTGCCAGCTCACCAGACTCAGGGGAGACCCAGTACTTC.

This clone was picked up a small number of times. V and J are TRBV4-2 and TRBJ2-3, with 7 bases identical to TRBD2. V lost 2 bases to trimming and J lost 9 bases; unmatched junction nucleotides: 14. The CDR3 extends over 16 amino acids. Germline CDR1 and CDR2: LGHNA and YNFKEQ. CDR3 residues: CASSQSWSGVTQTQYF. CDR3 DNA sequence: TGTGCCAGCAGCCAATCCTGGAGCGGGGTAACCCAAACGCAGTATTTT.

This rearrangement joins TRBV28 to TRBJ1-2; 8 nucleotides line up with TRBD1. V trimming: 9 bases; J trimming: 8 bases; junction bases outside the gene matches: 11. The germline gives CDR1 MDHEN, CDR2 SYDVKM. The CDR3 spans 13 residues. The CDR3 spells CASSPQGAIGYTF. DNA of the CDR3: TGTGCCAGTTCACCGCAGGGGGCTATAGGCTACACCTTC.

This clone was observed at least ten times. The CDR3 reads CASSSGFAISGANVLTF. Here the CDR3 DNA reads TGTGCCAGCAGTTCCGGCTTCGCAATATCTGGGGCCAACGTCCTGACTTTC. The rearrangement links TRBV28 to TRBJ2-6; no definite D call. V was shortened by 4 bases and J by 1 base, with 14 bases between the two germline ends. This CDR3 spans 17 amino acids. Germline assignment: CDR1 MDHEN and CDR2 SYDVKM.

This clone appeared once. The J gene is TRBJ1-2, the V gene TRBV6-6, with D maybe TRBD1 (5 bases). This CDR3 is 14 amino acids long. V lost 3 bases, J lost 7 bases, and 15 bases lay in between. Germline assignment: CDR1 MNHNY and CDR2 SVGAGI (reference sequence). The CDR3 DNA reads TGTGCCAGCAGTTATGGCCCCAGGGCGGGTGGCTACACCTTC. Protein sequence: CASSYGPRAGGYTF.

CDR3 loop: CASSLLSAYNEQFF. DNA for the CDR3: TGTGCCAGCAGCTTGCTATCGGCTTACAATGAGCAGTTCTTC. J is TRBJ2-1 and V is TRBV7-6; no clear D. This CDR3 contains 14 residues. CDR1 and CDR2 (germline): SGHVS, FNYEAQ. V was shortened by 3 bases and J by 4 bases, with 10 bases between the two germline ends. Together with reference TRBV7-6 and TRBJ2-1, the CDR3 gives the full variable domain: GAGVSQSPRYKVTKRGQDVALRCDPISGHVSLYWYRQALGQGPEFLTYFNYEAQQDKSGLPNDRFSAERPEGSISTLTIQRTEQRDSAMYRCASSLLSAYNEQFFGPGTRLTVL.

The CDR3 here is CASSLPRASGNTIYF. The CDR3 nucleotides are TGTGCCAGCAGTTTACCCCGAGCCTCTGGAAACACCATATATTTT. The V and J genes are TRBV28 and TRBJ1-3; D gene uncertain. V was cut by 2 bases and J by 0 bases, with 8 bases left in between. CDR3 size: 15 residues. The V gene's germline CDR1 is MDHEN and CDR2 SYDVKM.

This clone showed up just a few times. The chain employs TRBV5-6 and TRBJ2-5, with no clear D. Germline V CDR1 and CDR2: SGHDT, YYEEEE. The CDR3 has 16 residues. V was pared by 4 bases and J by 1 base, with 17 bases between. The CDR3 reads CASSLDLSVLQETQYF. CDR3 coding DNA: TGTGCCAGCAGCCTGGATTTAAGCGTCCTCCAAGAGACCCAGTACTTC.

The rearrangement links TRBV7-3 to TRBJ2-1; 8 bases line up with TRBD2. Germline lookup yields CDR1 SGHTA and CDR2 FQGTGA. The CDR3 sequence is 14 residues long. Unmatched junction bases numbered 2, after V lost 1 base and J lost 6 bases. The CDR3 here is CASSLIGTSNEQFF. DNA for the CDR3: TGTGCCAGCAGCTTAATTGGGACTAGCAATGAGCAGTTCTTC.

The chain uses TRBV6-1 and TRBJ1-2; D might be TRBD1 (5 bases). Germline V gives CDR1 MNHNS, CDR2 SASEGT. This CDR3 region has 13 residues. The V end was cut by 9 bases, the J end by 6 bases, with 17 bases between. CDR3 nucleotides: TGTGCCAGTACCGGGACCGCGAACGATGGCTACACCTTC. Amino acid sequence: CASTGTANDGYTF.

This clone came up a few times. This chain uses TRBV6-1 with TRBJ2-5; 7 bases agree with TRBD1. This CDR3 has 13 amino acids. The junction had 6 bases not matched to a gene; V was cut back by 7 bases and J by 4 bases. Germline V lookup: CDR1 MNHNS, CDR2 SASEGT. Here the CDR3 reads CASTATGRETQYF. The CDR3 coding sequence is TGTGCCAGCACCGCGACAGGGAGAGAGACCCAGTACTTC.

This clone was seen at least ten times. J is TRBJ1-2 and V is TRBV7-3, with D maybe TRBD1 (5 bases). Germline CDR1 is SGHTA and CDR2 is FQGTGA. The CDR3 spans 15 residues. With 2 bases removed from V and 2 bases from J, the gap between germline ends came to 12 bases. This CDR3 reads CASSLSPRVNYGYTF. CDR3 in DNA: TGTGCCAGCAGCTTATCCCCCAGGGTGAACTATGGCTACACCTTC.

This clone was counted between two and nine times. The rearrangement uses TRBV28 and TRBJ1-5, with TRBD1 as a possible D gene (5 bases). The germline V gene encodes CDR1 MDHEN and CDR2 SYDVKM. V gave up 3 bases and J gave up 2 bases, with 23 bases separating them. This CDR3 spans 19 amino acids. The CDR3 reads CASSFLRSGGGLGNQPQHF. The CDR3 DNA is TGTGCCAGCAGTTTCCTTAGGTCGGGGGGAGGACTGGGCAATCAGCCCCAGCATTTT.

The chain employs TRBV9 and TRBJ2-3, with TRBD2 identical over 10 bases. CDR1 and CDR2 (germline): SGDLS, YYNGEE. The CDR3 consists of 16 residues. Trimming removed 1 base from V and 5 bases from J; junction bases left unmatched: 7. CDR3 coding DNA: TGTGCCAGCAGCGTAAGCGGGAGGGCCGGGGGAGATACGCAGTATTTT. Its translation is CASSVSGRAGGDTQYF.

V usage is TRBV28 and J usage is TRBJ1-1; D is ambiguous. The V gene lost 7 bases and the J gene lost 0 bases, with 12 bases spanning the gap. In germline, CDR1 is MDHEN, CDR2 SYDVKM. There are 14 residues in the CDR3. CDR3 loop: CASKLRRLNTEAFF. CDR3 DNA sequence: TGTGCCAGCAAATTACGACGGCTGAACACTGAAGCTTTCTTT. The full variable domain, in which reference TRBV28 and TRBJ1-1 provide the parts outside the CDR3, is DVKVTQSSRYLVKRTGEKVFLECVQDMDHENMFWYRQDPGLGLRLIYFSYDVKMKEKGDIPEGYSVSREKKERFSLILESASTNQTSMYLCASKLRRLNTEAFFGQGTRLTVV.